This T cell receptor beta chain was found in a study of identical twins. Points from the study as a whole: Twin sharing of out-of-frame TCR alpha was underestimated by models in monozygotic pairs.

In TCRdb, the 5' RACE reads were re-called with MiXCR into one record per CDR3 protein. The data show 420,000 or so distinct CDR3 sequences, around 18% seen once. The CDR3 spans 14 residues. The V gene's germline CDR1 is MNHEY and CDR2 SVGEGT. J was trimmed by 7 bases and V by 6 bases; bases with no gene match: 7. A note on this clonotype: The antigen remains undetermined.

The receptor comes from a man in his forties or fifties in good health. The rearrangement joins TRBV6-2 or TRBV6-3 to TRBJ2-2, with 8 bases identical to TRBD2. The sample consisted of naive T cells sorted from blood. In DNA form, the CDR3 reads TGTGCCAGCAGAAGGAGCGGGGGCGGCGGGGAGCTGTTTTTT. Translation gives CASRRSGGGGELFF.